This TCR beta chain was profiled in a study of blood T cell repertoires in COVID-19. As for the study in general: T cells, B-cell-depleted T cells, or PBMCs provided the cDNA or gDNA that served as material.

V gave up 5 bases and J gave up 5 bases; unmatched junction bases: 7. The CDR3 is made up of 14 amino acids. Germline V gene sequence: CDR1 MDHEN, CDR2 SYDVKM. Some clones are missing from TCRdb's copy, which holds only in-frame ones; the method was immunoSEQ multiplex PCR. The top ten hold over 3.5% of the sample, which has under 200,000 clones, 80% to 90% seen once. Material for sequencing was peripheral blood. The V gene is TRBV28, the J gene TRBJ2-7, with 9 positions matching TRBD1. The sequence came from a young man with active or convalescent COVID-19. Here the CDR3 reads CASSGRDRENEQYV. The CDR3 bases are TGTGCCAGCAGTGGCCGGGACAGGGAAAACGAGCAGTACGTC.